This T cell receptor (beta chain) came from a study of blood T cell repertoires in COVID-19. Overall study context: Spain, Italy and the United States supplied samples that represented acute and convalescent COVID-19. Sources were T cells, B-cell-depleted T cells, or PBMCs; the material itself was cDNA or gDNA.

CDR3 size: 13 residues. Trimming left V 5 bases short and J 1 base short, with 8 bases between. Germline-derived CDR1 and CDR2 are LNHDA and SQIVND (reference sequence). Assay: immunoSEQ multiplex PCR; the TCRdb copy retains only in-frame clones and omits some. The data contain some 320,000 clones, about 90% of them singletons. The sample comprised peripheral blood. This receptor was obtained from a woman in her fifties or sixties who had recovered from COVID-19. The chain carries TRBV19 and TRBJ1-1; D remains unclear. The CDR3 loop is CASSGRENTEAFF. The CDR3 nucleotides are TGTGCCAGTAGTGGACGGGAGAACACTGAAGCTTTCTTT. Drawing the rest from reference TRBV19 and TRBJ1-1, the complete variable domain is DGGITQSPKYLFRKEGQNVTLSCEQNLNHDAMYWYRQDPGQGLRLIYYSQIVNDFQKGDIAEGYSVSREKKESFPLTVTSAQKNPTAFYLCASSGRENTEAFFGQGTRLTVV.